The table lists the clone carrying this TCR beta chain with many counts. What it binds is unknown. TCR alpha and TCR beta cDNA libraries carrying sample barcodes and UMIs came from 5'RACE with constant-segment primers. TCRdb re-derived calls from the 5' RACE reads in MiXCR, one entry per CDR3 protein. The sample lists about 350,000 distinct CDR3 sequences, roughly an eighth seen once, with 22% in the top ten. The trim removed 4 bases at V and 1 base at J, leaving 5 bases unmatched. The CDR3 is 16 amino acids. Germline CDR1 is LGHNA and CDR2 is YSLEER. These data belong to a study of T-cell memory formation after mild COVID-19. Study-wide findings and caveats: Several responding clones turned up in pre-infection memory, indicating that cross-reactive memory may have taken part.

The sample taken for sequencing was PBMCs or a T cell subset sorted from them (not recorded which). The J gene is TRBJ2-3, the V gene TRBV4-3; 10 bases are a match to TRBD1. The receptor comes from a man aged 18-30 years who had mild COVID-19 (a few samples of this study predate the infection). Cell type and time point are not known. The CDR3 region is CASSPQGTGGTDTQYF. The CDR3 nucleotides are TGCGCCAGCAGCCCTCAGGGGACAGGGGGCACAGATACGCAGTATTTT.